This TCR beta chain was recorded in a study of Ad26.COV2.S vaccination and SARS-CoV-2 variants. At the level of the study: A COV1001 Ad26.COV2.S trial-arm participant provided the sample.

Study conclusions and caveats: Relative to placebo recipients, vaccine recipients exhibited elevated spike-specific TCR breadth.

This clone was counted only a few times. Its target is unknown. Treatment denoted: some 20 received Ad26.COV2.S at low or high dose, single or two shots; about 5 received placebo; per-sample allocation not given. Collection of samples fell on day 63 after the first vaccine or placebo injection. Trimming took off 3 bases at V and 1 base at J, with 9 bases between the two ends. Germline CDR1 SGHVS, CDR2 FQNEAQ. This CDR3 region has 14 residues. Sequencing used immunoSEQ multiplex PCR; TCRdb keeps in-frame clones, though not all of them. The sample lists 300,000 to 400,000 clones; 85% were seen once. This sequence was found in a person aged 18-65 years who received the Ad26.COV2.S COVID-19 vaccine or a placebo. The rearrangement joins TRBV7-8 to TRBJ1-2; D gene uncertain. The sequenced sample was peripheral blood, obtained in a trial of Ad26.COV2.S vaccine versus placebo. Here the CDR3 reads CASSLDSINYGYTF. DNA for the CDR3: TGTGCCAGCAGCTTGGACTCGATTAACTATGGCTACACCTTC. The full variable domain, with the rest looked up from reference TRBV7-8 and TRBJ1-2, is GAGVSQSPRYKVAKRGQDVALRCDPISGHVSLFWYQQALGQGPEFLTYFQNEAQLDKSGLPSDRFFAERPEGSVSTLKIQRTQQEDSAVYLCASSLDSINYGYTFGSGTRLTVV.